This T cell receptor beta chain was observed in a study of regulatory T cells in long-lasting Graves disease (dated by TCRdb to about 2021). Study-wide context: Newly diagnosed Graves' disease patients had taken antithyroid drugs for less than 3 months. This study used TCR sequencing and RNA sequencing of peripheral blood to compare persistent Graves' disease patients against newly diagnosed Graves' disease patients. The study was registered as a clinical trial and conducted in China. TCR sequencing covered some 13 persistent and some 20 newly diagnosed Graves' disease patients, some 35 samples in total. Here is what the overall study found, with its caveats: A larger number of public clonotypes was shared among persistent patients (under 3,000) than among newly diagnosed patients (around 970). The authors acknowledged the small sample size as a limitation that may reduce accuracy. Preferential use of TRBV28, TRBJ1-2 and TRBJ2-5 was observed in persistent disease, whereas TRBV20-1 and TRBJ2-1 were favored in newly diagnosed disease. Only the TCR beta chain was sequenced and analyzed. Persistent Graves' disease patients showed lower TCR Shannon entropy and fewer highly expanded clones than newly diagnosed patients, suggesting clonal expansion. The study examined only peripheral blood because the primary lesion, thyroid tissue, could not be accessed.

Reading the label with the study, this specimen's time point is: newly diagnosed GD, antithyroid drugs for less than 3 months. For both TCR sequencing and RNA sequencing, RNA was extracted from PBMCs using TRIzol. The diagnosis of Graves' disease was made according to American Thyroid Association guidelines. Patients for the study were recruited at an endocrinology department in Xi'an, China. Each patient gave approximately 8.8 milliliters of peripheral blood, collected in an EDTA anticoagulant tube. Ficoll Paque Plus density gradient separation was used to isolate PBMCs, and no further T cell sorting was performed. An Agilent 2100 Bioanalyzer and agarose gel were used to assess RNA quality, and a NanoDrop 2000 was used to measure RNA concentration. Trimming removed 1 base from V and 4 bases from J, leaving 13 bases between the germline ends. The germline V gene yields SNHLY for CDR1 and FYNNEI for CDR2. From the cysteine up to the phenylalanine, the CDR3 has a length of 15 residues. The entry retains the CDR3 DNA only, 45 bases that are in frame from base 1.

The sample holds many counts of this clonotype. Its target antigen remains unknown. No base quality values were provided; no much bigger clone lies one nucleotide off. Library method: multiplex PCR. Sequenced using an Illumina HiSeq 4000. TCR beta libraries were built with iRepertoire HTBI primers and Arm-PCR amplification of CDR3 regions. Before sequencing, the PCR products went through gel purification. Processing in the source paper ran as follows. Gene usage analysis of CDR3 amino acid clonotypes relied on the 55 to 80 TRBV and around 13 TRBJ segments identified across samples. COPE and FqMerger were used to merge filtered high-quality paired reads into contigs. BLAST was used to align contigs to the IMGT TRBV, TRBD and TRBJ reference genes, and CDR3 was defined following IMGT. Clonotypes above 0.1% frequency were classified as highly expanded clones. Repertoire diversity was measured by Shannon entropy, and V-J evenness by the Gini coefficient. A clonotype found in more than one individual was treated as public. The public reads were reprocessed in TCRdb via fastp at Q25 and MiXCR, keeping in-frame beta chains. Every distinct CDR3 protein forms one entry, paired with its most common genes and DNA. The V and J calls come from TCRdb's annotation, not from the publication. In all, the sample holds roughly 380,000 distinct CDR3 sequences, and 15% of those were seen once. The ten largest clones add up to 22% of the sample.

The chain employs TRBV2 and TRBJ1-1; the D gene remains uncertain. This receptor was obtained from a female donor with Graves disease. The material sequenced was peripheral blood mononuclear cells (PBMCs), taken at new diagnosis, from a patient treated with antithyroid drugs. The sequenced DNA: TGTGCCAGCAGTGAAGGGTGGGCCGTCAGCACTGAAGCTTTCTTT. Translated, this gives CASSEGWAVSTEAFF.